Listed below are T cell receptor beta chains from one sample, sequenced in a study of early T cells in non-severe SARS-CoV-2 infection. One entry per CDR3 protein, called by TCRdb with MiXCR from the 5' RACE reads. The top ten hold around 8% of the sample, which has over 30,000 distinct CDR3 sequences, over 5% seen once. The material sequenced was whole blood. Receptor source: an adult who was a healthcare worker with PCR-confirmed SARS-CoV-2 infection or an uninfected control (not recorded which). Each CDR3 is given with its conserved first and last residue. A D gene is named only where the DNA matches it firmly. Not every row has a clone size; where given, it reads once, few, many or a size class.

cdr3_nt,cdr3_aa,j_call,d_call,clone_size,v_call
TGTGCCAGCAGCTTAGAGTACACAGATACGCAGTATTTT,CASSLEYTDTQYF,TRBJ2-3,.,many,TRBV7-2
TGTGCCAGCAGCTTATCTTCAGGGAATGGCTACACCTTC,CASSLSSGNGYTF,TRBJ1-2,.,.,TRBV7-2
TGTGCCAGCTCACCCTCATCCTACGAGCAGTACTTC,CASSPSSYEQYF,TRBJ2-7,.,.,TRBV18
TGCGCCAGCAGCTTGCCAACAGGTGATTCACCCCTCCACTTT,CASSLPTGDSPLHF,TRBJ1-6,.,many,TRBV5-1
TGCGCCAGCAGCCAAGACAGTCCGGTACCAACTAATGAAAAACTGTTTTTT,CASSQDSPVPTNEKLFF,TRBJ1-4,.,many,TRBV4-3
TGTGCCAGCAGTTTAGGACAGGGTGGCTCCTACGAGCAGTACTTC,CASSLGQGGSYEQYF,TRBJ2-7,TRBD1,.,TRBV28
TGTGCCAGCAGTTACTCCAGCGGGGGGGCCTACGAGCAGTACTTC,CASSYSSGGAYEQYF,TRBJ2-7,TRBD2,.,TRBV6-2/TRBV6-3
TGTGCCAGCAGTCCCAGACAGGTTACAAATCAGCCCCAGCATTTT,CASSPRQVTNQPQHF,TRBJ1-5,.,many,TRBV27
TGTGCCAGCAGCGCCGCGGGACTAGCGAGTAACGAGCAGTACTTC,CASSAAGLASNEQYF,TRBJ2-7,TRBD2,many,TRBV9
TGTGCCAGCAGCCGAGGGGGGGGTCAGCCCCAGCATTTT,CASSRGGGQPQHF,TRBJ1-5,.,many,TRBV3-1
TGTGCCTGGGGCCGTGACAGGGGTCCCGGGGGGAGCACTGAAGCTTTCTTT,CAWGRDRGPGGSTEAFF,TRBJ1-1,TRBD1,.,TRBV30
TGTGCCAGCAGTAGGGACTCCCGAAATGGGAGGTTTTTCTTT,CASSRDSRNGRFFF,TRBJ1-1,.,.,TRBV7-9
TGTGCCAGCATCCAACTCTTGACGAACACTGAAGCTTTCTTT,CASIQLLTNTEAFF,TRBJ1-1,.,many,TRBV6-2/TRBV6-3
TGCAGTGCTAAAGGGACAGGGGTAATCTTGGCTGAAGCTTTCTTT,CSAKGTGVILAEAFF,TRBJ1-1,TRBD1,many,TRBV20-1
TGTGCCAGCTCACCGACTGTTGGGAACACTGAAGCTTTCTTT,CASSPTVGNTEAFF,TRBJ1-1,.,many,TRBV18
TGTGCCAGCAATTCGCCAGGGGCCCATGGCTACACCTTC,CASNSPGAHGYTF,TRBJ1-2,.,.,TRBV28